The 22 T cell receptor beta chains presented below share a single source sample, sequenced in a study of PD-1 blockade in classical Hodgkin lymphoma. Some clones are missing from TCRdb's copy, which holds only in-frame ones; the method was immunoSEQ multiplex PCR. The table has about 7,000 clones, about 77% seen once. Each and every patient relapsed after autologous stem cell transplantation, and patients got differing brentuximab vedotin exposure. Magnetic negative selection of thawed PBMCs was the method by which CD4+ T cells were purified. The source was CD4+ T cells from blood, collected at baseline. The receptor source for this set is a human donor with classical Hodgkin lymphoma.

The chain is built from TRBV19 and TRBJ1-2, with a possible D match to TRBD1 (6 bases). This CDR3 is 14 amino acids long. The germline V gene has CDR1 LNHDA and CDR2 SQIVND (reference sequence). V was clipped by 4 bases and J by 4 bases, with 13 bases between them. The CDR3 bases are TGTGCCAGTAGTAATGCGGGGGCCGGCTATGGCTACACCTTC. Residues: CASSNAGAGYGYTF. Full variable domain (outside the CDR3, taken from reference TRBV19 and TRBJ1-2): DGGITQSPKYLFRKEGQNVTLSCEQNLNHDAMYWYRQDPGQGLRLIYYSQIVNDFQKGDIAEGYSVSREKKESFPLTVTSAQKNPTAFYLCASSNAGAGYGYTFGSGTRLTVV.

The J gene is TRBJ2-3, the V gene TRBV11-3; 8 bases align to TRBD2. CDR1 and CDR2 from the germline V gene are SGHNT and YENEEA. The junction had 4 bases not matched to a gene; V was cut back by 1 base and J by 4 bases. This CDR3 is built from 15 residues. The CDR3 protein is CASSLGAGAADTQYF. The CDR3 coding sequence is TGTGCCAGCAGCTTAGGAGCGGGAGCCGCAGATACGCAGTATTTT.

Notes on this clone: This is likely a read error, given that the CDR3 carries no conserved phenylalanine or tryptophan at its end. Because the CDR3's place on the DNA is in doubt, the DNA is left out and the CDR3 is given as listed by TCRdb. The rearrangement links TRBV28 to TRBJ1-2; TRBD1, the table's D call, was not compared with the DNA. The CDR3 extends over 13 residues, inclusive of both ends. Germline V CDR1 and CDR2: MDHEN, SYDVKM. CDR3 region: CASSNPAGQGLLI.

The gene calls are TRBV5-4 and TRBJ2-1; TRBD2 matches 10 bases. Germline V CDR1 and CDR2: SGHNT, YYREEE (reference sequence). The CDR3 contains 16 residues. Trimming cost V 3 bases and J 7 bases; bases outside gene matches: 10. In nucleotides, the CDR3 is TGTGCCAGCAGCTCGGTAGCGGGAGGAGCGGGGAATGAGCAGTTCTTC. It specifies CASSSVAGGAGNEQFF. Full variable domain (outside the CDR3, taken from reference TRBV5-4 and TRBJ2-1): ETGVTQSPTHLIKTRGQQVTLRCSSQSGHNTVSWYQQALGQGPQFIFQYYREEENGRGNFPPRFSGLQFPNYSSELNVNALELDDSALYLCASSSVAGGAGNEQFFGPGTRLTVL.

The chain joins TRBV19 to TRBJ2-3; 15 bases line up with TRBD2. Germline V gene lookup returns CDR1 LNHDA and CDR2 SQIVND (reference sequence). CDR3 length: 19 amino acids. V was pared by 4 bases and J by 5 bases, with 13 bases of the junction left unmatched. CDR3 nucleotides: TGTGCCAGTAGTACCCAAGGACTAGCGGGGGGGCCCTTGGGAGATACGCAGTATTTT. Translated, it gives CASSTQGLAGGPLGDTQYF.

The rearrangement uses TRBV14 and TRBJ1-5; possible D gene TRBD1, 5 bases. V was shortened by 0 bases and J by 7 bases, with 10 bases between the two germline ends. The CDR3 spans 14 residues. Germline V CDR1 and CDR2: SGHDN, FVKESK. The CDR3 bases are TGTGCCAGCAGCCAAGAAGTGGGGGACCAGCCCCAGCATTTT. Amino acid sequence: CASSQEVGDQPQHF. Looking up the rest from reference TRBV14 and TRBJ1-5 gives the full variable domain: EAGVTQFPSHSVIEKGQTVTLRCDPISGHDNLYWYRRVMGKEIKFLLHFVKESKQDESGMPNNRFLAERTGGTYSTLKVQPAELEDSGVYFCASSQEVGDQPQHFGDGTRLSIL.

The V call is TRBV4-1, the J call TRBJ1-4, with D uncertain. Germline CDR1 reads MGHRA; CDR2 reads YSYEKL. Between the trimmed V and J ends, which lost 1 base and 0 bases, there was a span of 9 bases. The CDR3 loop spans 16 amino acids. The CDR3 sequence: CASSQVGRATNEKLFF. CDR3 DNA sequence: TGCGCCAGCAGCCAAGTAGGTAGAGCAACTAATGAAAAACTGTTTTTT.

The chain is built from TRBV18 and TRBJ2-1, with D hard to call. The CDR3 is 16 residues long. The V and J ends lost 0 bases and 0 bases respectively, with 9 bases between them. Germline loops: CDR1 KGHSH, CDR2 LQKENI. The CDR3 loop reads CASSPPNSVSYNEQFF. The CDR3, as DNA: TGTGCCAGCTCACCACCGAACAGCGTCTCCTACAATGAGCAGTTCTTC.

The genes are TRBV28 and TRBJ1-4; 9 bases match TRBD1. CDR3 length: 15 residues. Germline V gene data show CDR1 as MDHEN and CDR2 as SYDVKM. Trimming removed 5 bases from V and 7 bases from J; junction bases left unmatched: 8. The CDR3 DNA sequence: TGTGCCAGCAGTCCTTGGACAGGGGCGGCTGAAAAACTGTTTTTT. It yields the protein CASSPWTGAAEKLFF.

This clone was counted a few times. As DNA, the CDR3 is TGTGCCAGCAGCAACCTGGGGGGAAATCAGCCCCAGCATTTT. Encoded protein: CASSNLGGNQPQHF. The chain employs TRBV11-2 and TRBJ1-5; TRBD1 is a possible D gene (5 bases). Per germline, CDR1 SGHAT and CDR2 FQNNGV. The CDR3 has 14 amino acids. V gave up 5 bases and J gave up 4 bases, with 12 bases separating them. The entire variable domain, with the rest obtained from reference TRBV11-2 and TRBJ1-5, is as follows: EAGVAQSPRYKIIEKRQSVAFWCNPISGHATLYWYQQILGQGPKLLIQFQNNGVVDDSQLPKDRFSAERLKGVDSTLKIQPAKLEDSAVYLCASSNLGGNQPQHFGDGTRLSIL.

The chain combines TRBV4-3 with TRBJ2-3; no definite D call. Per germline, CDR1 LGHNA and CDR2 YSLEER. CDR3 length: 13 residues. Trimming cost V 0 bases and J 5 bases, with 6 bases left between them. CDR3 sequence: CASSQDFGDTQYF. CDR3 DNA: TGCGCCAGCAGCCAAGATTTTGGAGATACGCAGTATTTT.

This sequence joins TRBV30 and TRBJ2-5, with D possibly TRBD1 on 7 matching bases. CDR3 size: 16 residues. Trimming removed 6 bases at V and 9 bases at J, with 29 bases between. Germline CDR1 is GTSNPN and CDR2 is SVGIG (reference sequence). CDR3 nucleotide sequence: TGTGCCTGCTCCAGGGGGGCGGAAGAGGTTGAAGGAGCCCAGTACTTC. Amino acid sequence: CACSRGAEEVEGAQYF.

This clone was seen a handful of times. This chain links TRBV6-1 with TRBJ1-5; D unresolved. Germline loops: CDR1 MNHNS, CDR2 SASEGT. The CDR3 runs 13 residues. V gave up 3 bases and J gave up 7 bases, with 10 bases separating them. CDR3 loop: CASSDLTKQPQHF. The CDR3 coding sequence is TGTGCCAGCAGTGACTTGACAAAGCAGCCCCAGCATTTT.

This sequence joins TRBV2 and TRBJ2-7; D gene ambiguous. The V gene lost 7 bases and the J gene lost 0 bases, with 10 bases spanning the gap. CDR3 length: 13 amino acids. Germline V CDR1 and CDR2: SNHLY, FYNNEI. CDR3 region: CASKPYNSYEQYV. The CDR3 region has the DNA TGTGCCAGCAAACCCTATAACTCCTACGAGCAGTACGTC.

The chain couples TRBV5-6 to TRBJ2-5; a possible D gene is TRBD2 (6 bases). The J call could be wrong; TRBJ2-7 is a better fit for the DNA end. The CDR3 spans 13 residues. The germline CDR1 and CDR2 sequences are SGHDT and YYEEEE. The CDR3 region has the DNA TGTGCCAGCTACAACGGGGGTTCCTACGAGCAGTACTTC. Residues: CASYNGGSYEQYF.

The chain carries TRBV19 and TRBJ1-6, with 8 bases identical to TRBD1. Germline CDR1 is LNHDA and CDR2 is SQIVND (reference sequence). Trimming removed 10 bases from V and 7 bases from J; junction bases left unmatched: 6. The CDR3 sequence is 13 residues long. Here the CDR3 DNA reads TGTGCCACACGACAGGGGCCGAATTCACCCCTCCACTTT. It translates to CATRQGPNSPLHF. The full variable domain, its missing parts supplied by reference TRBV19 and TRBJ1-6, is DGGITQSPKYLFRKEGQNVTLSCEQNLNHDAMYWYRQDPGQGLRLIYYSQIVNDFQKGDIAEGYSVSREKKESFPLTVTSAQKNPTAFYLCATRQGPNSPLHFGNGTRLTVT.

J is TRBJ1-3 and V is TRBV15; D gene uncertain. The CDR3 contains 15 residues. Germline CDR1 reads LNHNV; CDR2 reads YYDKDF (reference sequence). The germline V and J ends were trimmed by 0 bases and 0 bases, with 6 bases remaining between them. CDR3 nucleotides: TGTGCCACCAGCAGAGATTCGAGCTCTGGAAACACCATATATTTT. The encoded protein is CATSRDSSSGNTIYF. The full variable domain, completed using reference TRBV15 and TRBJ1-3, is DAMVIQNPRYQVTQFGKPVTLSCSQTLNHNVMYWYQQKSSQAPKLLFHYYDKDFNNEADTPDNFQSRRPNTSFCFLDIRSPGLGDTAMYLCATSRDSSSGNTIYFGEGSWLTVV.

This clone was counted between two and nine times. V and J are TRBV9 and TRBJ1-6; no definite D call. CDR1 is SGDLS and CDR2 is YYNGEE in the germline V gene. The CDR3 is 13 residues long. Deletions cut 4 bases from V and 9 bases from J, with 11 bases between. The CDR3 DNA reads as TGTGCCAGCAGCCAGTCTTGGGGTTCACCCCTCCACTTT. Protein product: CASSQSWGSPLHF.

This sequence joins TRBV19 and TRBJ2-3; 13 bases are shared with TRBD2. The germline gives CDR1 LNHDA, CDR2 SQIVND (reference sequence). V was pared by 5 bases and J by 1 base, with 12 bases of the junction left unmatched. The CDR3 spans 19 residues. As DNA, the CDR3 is TGTGCCAGTAGTTTCGGACTAGCGGGAGCGACAAGACGCACAGATACGCAGTATTTT. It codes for CASSFGLAGATRRTDTQYF.

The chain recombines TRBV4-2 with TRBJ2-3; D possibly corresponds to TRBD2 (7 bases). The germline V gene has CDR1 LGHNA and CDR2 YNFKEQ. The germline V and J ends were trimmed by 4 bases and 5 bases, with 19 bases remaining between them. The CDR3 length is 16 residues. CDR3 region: CASSPERGGHGDTQYF. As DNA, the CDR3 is TGTGCCAGCAGCCCCGAGAGGGGGGGCCATGGAGATACGCAGTATTTT.

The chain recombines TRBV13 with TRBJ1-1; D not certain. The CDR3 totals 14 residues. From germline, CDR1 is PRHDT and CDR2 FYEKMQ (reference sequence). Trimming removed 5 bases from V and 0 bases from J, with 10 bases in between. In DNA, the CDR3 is TGTGCCAGCAGCCCGAGAAGGATGAACACTGAAGCTTTCTTT. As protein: CASSPRRMNTEAFF.

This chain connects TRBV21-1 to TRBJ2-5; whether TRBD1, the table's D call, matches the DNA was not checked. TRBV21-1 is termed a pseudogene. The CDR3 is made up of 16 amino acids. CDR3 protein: CASSKGRSGRYETQYF. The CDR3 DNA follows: TGTGCCAGCAGCAAAGGGCGCTCAGGCCGGTATGAGACCCAGTACTTC.